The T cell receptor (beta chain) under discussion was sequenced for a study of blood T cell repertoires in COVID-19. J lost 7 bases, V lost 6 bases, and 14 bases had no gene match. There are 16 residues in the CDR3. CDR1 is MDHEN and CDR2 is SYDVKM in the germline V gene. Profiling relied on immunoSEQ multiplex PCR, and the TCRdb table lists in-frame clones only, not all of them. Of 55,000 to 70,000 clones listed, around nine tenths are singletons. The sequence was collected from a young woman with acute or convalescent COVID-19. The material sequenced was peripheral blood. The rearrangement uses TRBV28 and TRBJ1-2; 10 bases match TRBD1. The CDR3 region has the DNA TGTGCCAGCAGATCACCGGGACAGGGGAATTCGGGTGGCTACACCTTC. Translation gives CASRSPGQGNSGGYTF.